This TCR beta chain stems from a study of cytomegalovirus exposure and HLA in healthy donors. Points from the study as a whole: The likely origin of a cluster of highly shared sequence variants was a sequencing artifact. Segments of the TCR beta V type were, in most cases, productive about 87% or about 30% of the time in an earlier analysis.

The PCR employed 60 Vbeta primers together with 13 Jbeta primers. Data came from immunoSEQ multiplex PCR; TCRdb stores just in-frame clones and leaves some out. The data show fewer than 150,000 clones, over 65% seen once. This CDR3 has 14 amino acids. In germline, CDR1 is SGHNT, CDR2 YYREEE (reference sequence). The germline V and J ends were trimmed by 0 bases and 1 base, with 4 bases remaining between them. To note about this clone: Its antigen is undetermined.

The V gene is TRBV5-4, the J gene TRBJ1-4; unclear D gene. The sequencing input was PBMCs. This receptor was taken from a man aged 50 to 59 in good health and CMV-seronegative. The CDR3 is CASSLDGTNEKLFF. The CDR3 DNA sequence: TGTGCCAGCAGCTTGGACGGAACTAATGAAAAACTGTTTTTT. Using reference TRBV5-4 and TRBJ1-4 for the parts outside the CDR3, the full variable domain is ETGVTQSPTHLIKTRGQQVTLRCSSQSGHNTVSWYQQALGQGPQFIFQYYREEENGRGNFPPRFSGLQFPNYSSELNVNALELDDSALYLCASSLDGTNEKLFFGSGTQLSVL.